These T cell receptor beta chains were read from a single sample in a study of T cells in tuberculosis. TCRdb's copy holds only in-frame clones and misses some; the assay was immunoSEQ multiplex PCR. This sample yields about 59,000 clones, of which 81% are seen a single time; 13% belongs to the top ten. The sequencing input was CD1b-GMM tetramer-negative cells sorted from PBMCs. The origin of the receptors is an adult woman with latent tuberculosis. The CDR3 runs from the conserved cysteine through the conserved F or W. The D gene is left open where the match is weak. The size entry is marked missing in some rows and otherwise reads once, few, many or a size class.

V	length	J	D	size	CDR3	DNA
TRBV11-2	11	TRBJ2-7	NA	once	CASRSSFEQYF	TGTGCCAGCAGAAGCTCGTTCGAGCAGTACTTC
TRBV11-2	18	TRBJ2-2	NA	NA	CASSLELRLPRRRGELFF	TGTGCCAGCAGCTTAGAACTGAGACTCCCCCGGCGGCGAGGGGAGCTGTTTTTT
TRBV9	14	TRBJ2-2	NA	NA	CASSVGTNTGELFF	TGTGCCAGCAGCGTAGGTACGAACACCGGGGAGCTGTTTTTT
TRBV4-3	15	TRBJ2-7	NA	NA	CASSQDAGISYEQYF	TGCGCCAGCAGCCAAGATGCGGGGATCTCCTACGAGCAGTACTTC
TRBV5-6	16	TRBJ2-1	NA	NA	CASSFSGVPLYNEQFF	TGTGCCAGCAGCTTCTCCGGGGTCCCCCTCTACAATGAGCAGTTCTTC
TRBV19	17	TRBJ2-6	NA	NA	CASSQYLGQSGANVLTF	TGTGCCAGTAGTCAGTACTTGGGGCAGTCTGGGGCCAACGTCCTGACTTTC
TRBV5-4	16	TRBJ2-7	TRBD1	NA	CASSFGGTGMRGEQYF	TGTGCCAGCAGCTTTGGAGGGACAGGGATGAGAGGCGAGCAGTACTTC
TRBV7-9	14	TRBJ1-5	NA	NA	CASSTDSTNQPQHF	TGTGCCAGCAGCACGGACAGCACTAATCAGCCCCAGCATTTT
TRBV19	14	TRBJ2-1	TRBD1	NA	CASSMGRGLNEQFF	TGTGCCAGTAGTATGGGCAGGGGGCTTAATGAGCAGTTCTTC
TRBV29-1	13	TRBJ2-3	NA	NA	CSVDPGRTDTQYF	TGCAGCGTTGATCCAGGGAGGACAGATACGCAGTATTTT
TRBV12-5	15	TRBJ1-1	NA	NA	CASGLARQVNTEAFF	TGTGCTAGTGGTTTGGCTAGACAGGTGAACACTGAAGCTTTCTTT
TRBV7-2	15	TRBJ1-3	TRBD1	NA	CASSFGTGSGNTIYF	TGTGCCAGCAGCTTCGGGACAGGGTCTGGAAACACCATATATTTT
TRBV5-6	15	TRBJ2-1	NA	NA	CASSLGGGATNEQFF	TGTGCCAGCAGCTTGGGTGGGGGGGCTACAAATGAGCAGTTCTTC
TRBV5-6	16	TRBJ1-1	TRBD1	NA	CASSPPGTGVHTEAFF	TGTGCCAGCAGCCCACCCGGGACAGGGGTACACACTGAAGCTTTCTTT
TRBV5-5	16	TRBJ2-7	TRBD1	NA	CASSRSRGQGQFEQYF	TGTGCCAGCAGCCGATCCAGGGGACAGGGTCAATTCGAGCAGTACTTC
TRBV18	17	TRBJ2-1	TRBD2	NA	CASSPPSGTSGRNEQFF	TGTGCCAGCTCACCACCTTCTGGGACTAGCGGCAGGAATGAGCAGTTCTTC
TRBV2	14	TRBJ1-3	NA	NA	CASSRDISGNTIYF	TGTGCCAGCAGCCGGGACATCTCTGGAAACACCATATATTTT
TRBV7-3	13	TRBJ2-1	NA	NA	CASSLKRTGEQFF	TGTGCCAGCAGCTTAAAACGGACTGGAGAGCAGTTCTTC
TRBV27	14	TRBJ2-1	TRBD2	NA	CASRGGRWGSEQFF	TGTGCCAGCCGGGGCGGGAGGTGGGGTAGTGAGCAGTTCTTC
TRBV9	16	TRBJ2-2	NA	NA	CASSVVDGSRTGELFF	TGTGCCAGCAGCGTAGTGGACGGGAGTAGGACCGGGGAGCTGTTTTTT
TRBV5-1	14	TRBJ1-1	TRBD1	NA	CASSLSGQGTEAFF	TGCGCCAGCAGCTTGTCAGGACAGGGGACTGAAGCTTTCTTT
TRBV11-2	13	TRBJ2-7	TRBD2	NA	CASSLASGGEQYF	TGTGCCAGCAGCTTGGCTAGCGGGGGGGAGCAGTACTTC
TRBV7-9	14	TRBJ2-7	TRBD2	NA	CASSLQSGNYEQYF	TGTGCCAGCAGCTTACAGAGCGGGAATTACGAGCAGTACTTC
TRBV7-6	15	TRBJ1-5	NA	NA	CASSLLPGEGQPQHF	TGTGCCAGCAGCTTACTTCCAGGAGAGGGTCAGCCCCAGCATTTT
TRBV7-2	17	TRBJ2-2	TRBD2	NA	CASSQTGLAGTSGELFF	TGTGCCAGCAGCCAAACGGGACTAGCGGGGACGTCGGGGGAGCTGTTTTTT
TRBV19	15	TRBJ2-1	TRBD2	NA	CASSMRLGGVHEQFF	TGTGCCAGTAGTATGAGACTGGGAGGGGTCCATGAGCAGTTCTTC
TRBV28	15	TRBJ2-7	TRBD1	NA	CASIRTGGGSYEQYF	TGTGCCAGCATTCGGACAGGGGGGGGCTCCTACGAGCAGTACTTC
TRBV4-2	14	TRBJ2-1	TRBD2	NA	CASSERLAGDEQFF	TGTGCCAGCAGCGAGAGACTAGCGGGCGATGAGCAGTTCTTC
TRBV18	17	TRBJ1-4	NA	NA	CASSPSGAGGVNEKLFF	TGTGCCAGCTCACCATCAGGGGCTGGCGGCGTTAATGAAAAACTGTTTTTT
TRBV15	17	TRBJ2-7	TRBD2	NA	CATSRSSGSGDSYEQYF	TGTGCCACCAGCAGGTCTTCCGGGAGCGGGGACTCCTACGAGCAGTACTTC
TRBV7-9	14	TRBJ2-2	NA	NA	CASSIRTAPGELFF	TGTGCCAGCAGCATAAGGACAGCGCCCGGGGAGCTGTTTTTT
TRBV5-4	14	TRBJ1-1	NA	NA	CASSLIPPGTEAFF	TGTGCCAGCAGCCTGATCCCCCCGGGTACTGAAGCTTTCTTT